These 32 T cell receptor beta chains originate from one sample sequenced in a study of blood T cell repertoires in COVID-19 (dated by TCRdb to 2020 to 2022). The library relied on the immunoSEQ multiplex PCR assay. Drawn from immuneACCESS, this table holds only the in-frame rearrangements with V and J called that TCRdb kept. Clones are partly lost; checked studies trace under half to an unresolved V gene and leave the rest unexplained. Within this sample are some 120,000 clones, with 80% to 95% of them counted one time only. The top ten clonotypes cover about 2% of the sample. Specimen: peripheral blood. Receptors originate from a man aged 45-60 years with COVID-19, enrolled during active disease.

CDR3 DNA sequence: TGTGCCAGCTCTACACAGGGGACATCCTACAATGAGCAGTTCTTC. It specifies CASSTQGTSYNEQFF. The chain recombines TRBV9 with TRBJ2-1, with 7 bases identical to TRBD1. This CDR3 has 15 amino acids. V trimming: 7 bases; J trimming: 1 base; junction bases outside the gene matches: 8. Germline V gene lookup returns CDR1 SGDLS and CDR2 YYNGEE.

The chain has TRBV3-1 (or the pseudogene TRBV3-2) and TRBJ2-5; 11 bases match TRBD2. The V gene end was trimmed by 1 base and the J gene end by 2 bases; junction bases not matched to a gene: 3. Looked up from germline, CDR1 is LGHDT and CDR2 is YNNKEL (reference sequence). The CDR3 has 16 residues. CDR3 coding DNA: TGTGCCAGCAGCCAAGGGACTAGCGGGTTACAAGAGACCCAGTACTTC. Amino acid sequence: CASSQGTSGLQETQYF.

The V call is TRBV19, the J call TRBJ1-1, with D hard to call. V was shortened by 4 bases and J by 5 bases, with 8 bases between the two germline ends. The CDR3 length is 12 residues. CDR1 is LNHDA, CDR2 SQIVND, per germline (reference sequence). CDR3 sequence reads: CASSTVGTEAFF. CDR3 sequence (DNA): TGTGCCAGTAGTACGGTCGGGACTGAAGCTTTCTTT. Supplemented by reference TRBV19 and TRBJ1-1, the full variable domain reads DGGITQSPKYLFRKEGQNVTLSCEQNLNHDAMYWYRQDPGQGLRLIYYSQIVNDFQKGDIAEGYSVSREKKESFPLTVTSAQKNPTAFYLCASSTVGTEAFFGQGTRLTVV.

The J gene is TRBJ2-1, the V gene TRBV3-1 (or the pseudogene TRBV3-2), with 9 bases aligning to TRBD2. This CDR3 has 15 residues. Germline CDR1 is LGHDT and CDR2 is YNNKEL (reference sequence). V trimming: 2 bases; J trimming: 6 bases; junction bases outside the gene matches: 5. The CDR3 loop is CASSQSTSGLNEQFF. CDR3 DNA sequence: TGTGCCAGCAGCCAATCTACTAGCGGGCTCAATGAGCAGTTCTTC.

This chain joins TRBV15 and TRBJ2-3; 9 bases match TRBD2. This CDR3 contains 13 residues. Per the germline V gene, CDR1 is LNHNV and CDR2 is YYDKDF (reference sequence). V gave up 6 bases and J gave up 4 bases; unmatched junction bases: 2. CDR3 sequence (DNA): TGTGCCACCAGGTTAGCGGGAGCAGATACGCAGTATTTT. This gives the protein CATRLAGADTQYF.

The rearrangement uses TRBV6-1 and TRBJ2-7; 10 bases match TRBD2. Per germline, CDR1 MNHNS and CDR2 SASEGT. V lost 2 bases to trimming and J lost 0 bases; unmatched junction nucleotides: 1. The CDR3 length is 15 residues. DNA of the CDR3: TGTGCCAGCAGTGAATCTAGCGGGAGCTCCTACGAGCAGTACGTC. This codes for CASSESSGSSYEQYV.

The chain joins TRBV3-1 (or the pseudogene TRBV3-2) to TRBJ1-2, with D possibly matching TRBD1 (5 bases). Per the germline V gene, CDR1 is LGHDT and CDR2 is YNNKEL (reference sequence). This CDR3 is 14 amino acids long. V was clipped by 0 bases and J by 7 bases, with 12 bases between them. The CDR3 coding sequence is TGTGCCAGCAGCCAAGAACGGACACCGGGTGGCTACACCTTC. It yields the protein CASSQERTPGGYTF.

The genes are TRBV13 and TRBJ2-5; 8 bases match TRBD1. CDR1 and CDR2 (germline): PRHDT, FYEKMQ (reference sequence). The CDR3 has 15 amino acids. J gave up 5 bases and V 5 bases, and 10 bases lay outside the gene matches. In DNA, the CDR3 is TGTGCCAGCAGCCGAATTACAGGGGGTGGGGAGACCCAGTACTTC. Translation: CASSRITGGGETQYF.

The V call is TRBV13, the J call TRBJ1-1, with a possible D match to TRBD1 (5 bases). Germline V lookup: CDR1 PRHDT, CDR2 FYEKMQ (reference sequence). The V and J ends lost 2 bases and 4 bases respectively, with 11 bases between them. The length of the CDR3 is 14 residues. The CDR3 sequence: CASSLRRVRTEAFF. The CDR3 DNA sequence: TGTGCCAGCAGCTTACGCAGGGTTCGCACTGAAGCTTTCTTT.

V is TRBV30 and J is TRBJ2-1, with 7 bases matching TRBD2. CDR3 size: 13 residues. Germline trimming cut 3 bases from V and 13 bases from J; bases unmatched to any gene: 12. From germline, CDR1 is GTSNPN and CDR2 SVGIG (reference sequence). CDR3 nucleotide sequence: TGTGCCTGGAGGGGTACTAGCGCCCCGGTCCAGTTCTTC. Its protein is CAWRGTSAPVQFF. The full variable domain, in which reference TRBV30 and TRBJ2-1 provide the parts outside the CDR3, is SQTIHQWPATLVQPVGSPLSLECTVEGTSNPNLYWYRQAAGRGLQLLFYSVGIGQISSEVPQNLSASRPQDRQFILSSKKLLLSDSGFYLCAWRGTSAPVQFFGPGTRLTVL.

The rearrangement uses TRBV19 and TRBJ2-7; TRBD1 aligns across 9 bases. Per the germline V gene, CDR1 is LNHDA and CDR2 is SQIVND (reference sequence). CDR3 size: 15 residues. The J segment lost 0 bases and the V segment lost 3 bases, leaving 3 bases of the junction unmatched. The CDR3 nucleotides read TGTGCCAGTAGTATCCCGGGACAGGGCTCCTACGAGCAGTACTTC. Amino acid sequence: CASSIPGQGSYEQYF.

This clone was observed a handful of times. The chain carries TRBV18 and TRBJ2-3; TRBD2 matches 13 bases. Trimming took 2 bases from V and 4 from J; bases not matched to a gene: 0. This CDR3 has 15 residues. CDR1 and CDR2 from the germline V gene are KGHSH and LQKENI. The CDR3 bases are TGTGCCAGCTCACCAGGACTAGCGGGAGCAGATACGCAGTATTTT. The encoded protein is CASSPGLAGADTQYF.

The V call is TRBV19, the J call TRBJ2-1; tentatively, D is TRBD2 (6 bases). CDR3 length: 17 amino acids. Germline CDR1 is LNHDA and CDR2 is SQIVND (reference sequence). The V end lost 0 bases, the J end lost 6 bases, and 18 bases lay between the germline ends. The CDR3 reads CASSIDGRRVGGNEQFF. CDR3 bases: TGTGCCAGTAGTATAGATGGGAGGCGAGTTGGGGGCAATGAGCAGTTCTTC.

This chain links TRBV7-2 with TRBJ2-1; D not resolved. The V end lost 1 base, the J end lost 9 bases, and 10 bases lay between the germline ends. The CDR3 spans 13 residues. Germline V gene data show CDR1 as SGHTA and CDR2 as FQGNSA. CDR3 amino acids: CASSLVQISEQFF. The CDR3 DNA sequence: TGTGCCAGCAGCTTAGTGCAGATCAGTGAGCAGTTCTTC.

The DNA of the CDR3 is TGTGCCAGCAGCTTATCGGAAGGGGGGGATGGCTACACCTTC. Encoded protein: CASSLSEGGDGYTF. V is TRBV7-3 and J is TRBJ1-2; D might be TRBD1 (6 bases). The V gene lost 2 bases and the J gene lost 6 bases, with 13 bases spanning the gap. Germline CDR1 is SGHTA and CDR2 is FQGTGA. The CDR3 extends over 14 amino acids.

This CDR3 reads CAWSADRLTDNEQFF. The CDR3 coding sequence is TGTGCCTGGAGTGCTGACAGGCTAACGGACAATGAGCAGTTCTTC. The chain recombines TRBV30 with TRBJ2-1; possibly TRBD1 for D (6 bases). CDR1 and CDR2 from the germline V gene are GTSNPN and SVGIG (reference sequence). The CDR3 length is 15 residues. The V end lost 1 base, the J end lost 5 bases, and 15 bases lay between the germline ends.

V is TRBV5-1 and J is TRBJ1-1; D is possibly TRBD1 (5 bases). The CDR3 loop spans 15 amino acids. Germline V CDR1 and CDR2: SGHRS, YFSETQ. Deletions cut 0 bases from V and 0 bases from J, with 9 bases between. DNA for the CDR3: TGCGCCAGCAGCTTGGAGCAGGGAATGAACACTGAAGCTTTCTTT. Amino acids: CASSLEQGMNTEAFF.

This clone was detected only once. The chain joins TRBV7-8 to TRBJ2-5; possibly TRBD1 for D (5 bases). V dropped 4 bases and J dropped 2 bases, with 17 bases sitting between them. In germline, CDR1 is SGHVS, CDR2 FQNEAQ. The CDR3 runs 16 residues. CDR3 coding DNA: TGTGCCAGCAGCTCCAGGGTACCCTCCCTTCAAGAGACCCAGTACTTC. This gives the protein CASSSRVPSLQETQYF.

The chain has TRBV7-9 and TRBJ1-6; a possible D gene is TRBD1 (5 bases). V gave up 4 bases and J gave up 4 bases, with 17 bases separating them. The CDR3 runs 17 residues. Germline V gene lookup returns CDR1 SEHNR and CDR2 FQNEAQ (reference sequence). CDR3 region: CASSSVDTFRYNSPLHF. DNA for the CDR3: TGTGCCAGCAGCTCTGTGGACACCTTTCGTTATAATTCACCCCTCCACTTT.

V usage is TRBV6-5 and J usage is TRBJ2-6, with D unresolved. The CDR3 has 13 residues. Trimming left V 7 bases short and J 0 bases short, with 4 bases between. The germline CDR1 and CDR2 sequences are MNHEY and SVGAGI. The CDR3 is CASTGSGANVLTF. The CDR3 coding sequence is TGTGCCAGCACAGGCTCTGGGGCCAACGTCCTGACTTTC.

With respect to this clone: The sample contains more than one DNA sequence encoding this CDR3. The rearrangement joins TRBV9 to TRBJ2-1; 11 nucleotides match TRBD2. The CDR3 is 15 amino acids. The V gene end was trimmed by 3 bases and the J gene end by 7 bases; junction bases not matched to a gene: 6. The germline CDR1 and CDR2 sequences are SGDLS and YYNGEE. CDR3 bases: TGTGCCAGCAGCGACACTAGCGGGAGAGCTAATGAGCAGTTCTTC. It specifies CASSDTSGRANEQFF.

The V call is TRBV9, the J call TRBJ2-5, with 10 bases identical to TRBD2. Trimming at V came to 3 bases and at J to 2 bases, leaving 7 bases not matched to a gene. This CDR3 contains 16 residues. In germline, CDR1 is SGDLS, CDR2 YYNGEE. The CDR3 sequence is CASSGRTSGDQETQYF. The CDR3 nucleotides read TGTGCCAGCAGCGGGAGGACTAGCGGAGATCAAGAGACCCAGTACTTC. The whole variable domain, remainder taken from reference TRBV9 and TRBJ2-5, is DSGVTQTPKHLITATGQRVTLRCSPRSGDLSVYWYQQSLDQGLQFLIQYYNGEERAKGNILERFSAQQFPDLHSELNLSSLELGDSALYFCASSGRTSGDQETQYFGPGTRLLVL.

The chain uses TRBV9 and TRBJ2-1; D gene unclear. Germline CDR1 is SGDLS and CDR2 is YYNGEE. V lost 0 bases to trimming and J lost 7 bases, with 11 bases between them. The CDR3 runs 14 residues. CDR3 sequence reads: CASSVGRSLNEQFF. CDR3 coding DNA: TGTGCCAGCAGCGTAGGTCGGTCCCTGAATGAGCAGTTCTTC.

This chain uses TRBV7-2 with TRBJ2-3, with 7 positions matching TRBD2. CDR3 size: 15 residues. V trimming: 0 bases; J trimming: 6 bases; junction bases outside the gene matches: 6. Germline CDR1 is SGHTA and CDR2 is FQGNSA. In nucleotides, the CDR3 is TGTGCCAGCAGCTTAGCGGGAGGGCCATCCGATACGCAGTATTTT. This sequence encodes CASSLAGGPSDTQYF.

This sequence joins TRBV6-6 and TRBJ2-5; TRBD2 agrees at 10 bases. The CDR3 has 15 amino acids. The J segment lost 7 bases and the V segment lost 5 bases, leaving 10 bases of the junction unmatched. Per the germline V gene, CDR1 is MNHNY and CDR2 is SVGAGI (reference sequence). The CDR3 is CASSPSAGGPGTQYF. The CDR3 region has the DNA TGTGCCAGCAGTCCTTCAGCGGGAGGGCCGGGGACCCAGTACTTC.

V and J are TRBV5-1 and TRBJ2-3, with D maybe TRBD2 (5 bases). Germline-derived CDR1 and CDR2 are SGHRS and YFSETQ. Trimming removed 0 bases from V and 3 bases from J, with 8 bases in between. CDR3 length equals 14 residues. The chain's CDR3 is CASSLERTTDTQYF. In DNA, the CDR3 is TGCGCCAGCAGCTTGGAACGGACTACAGATACGCAGTATTTT.

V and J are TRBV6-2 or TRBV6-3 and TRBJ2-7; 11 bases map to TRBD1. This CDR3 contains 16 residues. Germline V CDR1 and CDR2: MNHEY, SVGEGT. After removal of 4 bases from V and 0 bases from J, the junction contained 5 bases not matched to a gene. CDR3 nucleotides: TGTGCCAGCAGTTCCCGGACAGGGGGCTCCTCCTACGAGCAGTACTTC. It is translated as CASSSRTGGSSYEQYF.

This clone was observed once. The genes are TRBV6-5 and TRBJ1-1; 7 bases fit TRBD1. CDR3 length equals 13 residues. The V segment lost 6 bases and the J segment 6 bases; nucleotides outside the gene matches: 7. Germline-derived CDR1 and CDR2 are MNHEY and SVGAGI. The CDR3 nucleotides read TGTGCCAGCAGACAACAGGGGCGCCCTGAAGCTTTCTTT. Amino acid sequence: CASRQQGRPEAFF.

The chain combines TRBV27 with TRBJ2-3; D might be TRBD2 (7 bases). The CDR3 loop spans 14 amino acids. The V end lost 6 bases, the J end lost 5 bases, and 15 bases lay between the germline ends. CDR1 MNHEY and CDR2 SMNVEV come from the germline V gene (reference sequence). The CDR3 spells CASRYAGAVDTQYF. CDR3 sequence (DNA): TGTGCCAGCAGGTACGCGGGGGCCGTAGATACGCAGTATTTT.

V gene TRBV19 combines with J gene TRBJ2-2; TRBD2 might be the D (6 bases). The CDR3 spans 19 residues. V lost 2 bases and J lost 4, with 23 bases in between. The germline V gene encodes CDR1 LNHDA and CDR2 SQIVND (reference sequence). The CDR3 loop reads CASSILVVWSGSGTGELFF. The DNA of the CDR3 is TGTGCCAGTAGTATACTGGTGGTGTGGAGCGGGTCGGGCACCGGGGAGCTGTTTTTT.

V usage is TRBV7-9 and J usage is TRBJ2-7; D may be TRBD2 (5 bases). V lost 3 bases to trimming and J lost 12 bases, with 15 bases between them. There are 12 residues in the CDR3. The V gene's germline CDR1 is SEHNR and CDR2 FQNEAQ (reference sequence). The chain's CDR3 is CASSLDGGLAYF. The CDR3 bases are TGTGCCAGCAGCTTGGACGGAGGTCTCGCGTACTTC.

The CDR3 region is CASSWGQGNYGYTF. The CDR3 nucleotides read TGTGCCAGCAGCTGGGGACAGGGGAACTATGGCTACACCTTC. The chain employs TRBV13 and TRBJ1-2; 10 nucleotides line up with TRBD1. The germline CDR1 and CDR2 sequences are PRHDT and FYEKMQ (reference sequence). This CDR3 comprises 14 residues. With V trimmed by 4 bases and J by 2 bases, 1 base remained unmatched.